Following are 25 T cell receptor beta chains from one sample sequenced in a study of T cells after yellow fever vaccination. TCRdb recomputed calls from the 5' RACE reads with MiXCR, one row per CDR3 protein. The table records around 550,000 distinct CDR3 sequences, about 19% of them present only once. Sequences were derived from PBMCs, sampled 15 days after the yellow fever booster vaccination. The receptors here all came from a man younger than 45 who received the YFV17D yellow fever vaccine.

There are a few counts of this clonotype. V and J are TRBV25-1 and TRBJ2-1; 14 positions agree with TRBD2. This CDR3 contains 16 residues. With 5 bases clipped from V and 7 bases from J, the junction kept 7 bases outside the gene matches. CDR1 and CDR2 (germline): MGHDK, SYGVNS. CDR3 amino acids: CASSRGLAGATNEQFF. CDR3 coding DNA: TGTGCCAGCAGTCGGGGACTAGCGGGAGCTACGAATGAGCAGTTCTTC. The complete variable domain, with remaining parts taken from reference TRBV25-1 and TRBJ2-1, reads EADIYQTPRYLVIGTGKKITLECSQTMGHDKMYWYQQDPGMELHLIHYSYGVNSTEKGDLSSESTVSRIRTEHFPLTLESARPSHTSQYLCASSRGLAGATNEQFFGPGTRLTVL.

The gene calls are TRBV1 and TRBJ2-4; the table's TRBD2 call for D was not verified on the DNA. TRBV1 is a pseudogene locus. The CDR3 totals 16 residues. CDR3: CTSSRGLAGSKNIQYF. As DNA, the CDR3 is TGCACCAGCAGCCGGGGACTAGCGGGTTCCAAAAACATTCAGTACTTC.

This clonotype occurred a few times. The chain links TRBV4-3 to TRBJ2-7; perhaps TRBD1 as D (6 bases). CDR1 LGHNA and CDR2 YSLEER come from the germline V gene. The CDR3 runs 16 residues. V dropped 4 bases and J dropped 4 bases, with 20 bases sitting between them. CDR3 region: CASSLSRGRGEYEQYF. For the CDR3, the DNA is TGCGCCAGCAGCCTCTCCCGGGGCAGGGGCGAGTACGAGCAGTACTTC.

This clonotype was detected a few times. This chain connects TRBV5-1 to TRBJ2-1; no definite D call. Trimming stripped 4 bases from V and 5 bases from J, with 10 bases between. CDR1 is SGHRS, CDR2 YFSETQ, per germline. This CDR3 has 13 residues. Here the CDR3 reads CASSGLAHNEQFF. In DNA, the CDR3 is TGCGCCAGCAGCGGGTTAGCCCACAATGAGCAGTTCTTC.

This clonotype was counted a few times. V is TRBV5-1 and J is TRBJ1-1, with 9 bases identical to TRBD1. Per germline, CDR1 SGHRS and CDR2 YFSETQ. The CDR3 totals 16 residues. J was trimmed by 3 bases and V by 4 bases; bases with no gene match: 10. CDR3 amino acids: CASSTPGQGKDTEAFF. The CDR3 bases are TGCGCCAGCAGCACCCCGGGACAGGGAAAGGACACTGAAGCTTTCTTT.

This clonotype was observed a handful of times. The chain couples TRBV27 to TRBJ2-6; possibly TRBD1 for D (5 bases). Germline V gives CDR1 MNHEY, CDR2 SMNVEV (reference sequence). V lost 3 bases to trimming and J lost 2 bases, with 11 bases between them. The CDR3 spans 16 residues. This CDR3 is CASSFFGRAGANVLTF. CDR3 DNA sequence: TGTGCCAGCAGTTTCTTCGGCAGGGCTGGGGCCAACGTCCTGACTTTC.

V is TRBV29-1 and J is TRBJ2-7; TRBD2 matches at 14 bases. CDR3 length: 15 amino acids. Unmatched junction bases numbered 8, after V lost 6 bases and J lost 4 bases. Germline CDR1 reads SQVTM; CDR2 reads ANQGSEA. For the CDR3, the DNA is TGCAGCGTGGGAGGGACTAGCGGGAGAGCTTACGAGCAGTACTTC. Protein sequence: CSVGGTSGRAYEQYF.

The chain is built from TRBV5-1 and TRBJ2-3; 9 nucleotides align to TRBD2. Looked up from germline, CDR1 is SGHRS and CDR2 is YFSETQ. The length of the CDR3 is 17 residues. V gave up 7 bases and J gave up 2 bases; unmatched junction bases: 14. This CDR3 reads CASSSAGGPLITDTQYF. Here the CDR3 DNA reads TGCGCCAGCTCTTCGGCGGGAGGGCCATTAATCACAGATACGCAGTATTTT.

The rearrangement joins TRBV4-3 to TRBJ1-3; D is unclear. The germline V and J ends were trimmed by 0 bases and 4 bases, with 13 bases remaining between them. Per germline, CDR1 LGHNA and CDR2 YSLEER. CDR3 length equals 16 residues. The CDR3 reads CASSQDVTGLGNTIYF. The CDR3, as DNA: TGCGCCAGCAGCCAAGATGTCACCGGGCTCGGAAACACCATATATTTT.

This chain uses TRBV19 with TRBJ1-1; TRBD1 is a possible D gene (5 bases). This CDR3 region has 15 residues. Trimming took 7 bases from V and 2 from J, leaving 17 bases between them. Germline CDR1 and CDR2: LNHDA and SQIVND (reference sequence). CDR3: CASIPLRGPNTEAFF. DNA of the CDR3: TGTGCCAGTATCCCTCTGAGGGGCCCCAACACTGAAGCTTTCTTT.

A few counts support this clonotype. CDR3 loop: CASSGLASHSYEQYF. In DNA form, the CDR3 reads TGTGCCAGCAGCGGACTAGCCTCCCACTCCTACGAGCAGTACTTC. The chain recombines TRBV7-2 with TRBJ2-7; 8 nucleotides align to TRBD2. Germline values: CDR1 SGHTA, CDR2 FQGNSA. The CDR3 has 15 residues. The V gene end was trimmed by 5 bases and the J gene end by 0 bases; junction bases not matched to a gene: 6.

V gene TRBV5-1 combines with J gene TRBJ2-1; TRBD2 matches 8 bases. The V segment lost 2 bases and the J segment 8 bases; nucleotides outside the gene matches: 3. The CDR3 has 13 residues. In germline, CDR1 is SGHRS, CDR2 YFSETQ. The CDR3 loop is CASSFSGSYEQFF. The CDR3 nucleotides are TGCGCCAGCAGCTTCAGCGGGAGCTATGAGCAGTTCTTC.

This clonotype has more than one count but fewer than ten. The J gene is TRBJ2-7, the V gene TRBV12-3 or TRBV12-4, with D maybe TRBD1 (5 bases). This CDR3 region has 17 residues. Trimming pared 1 base from V and 5 bases from J, leaving 21 bases between. The CDR3 DNA sequence: TGTGCCAGCAGTTTAGTAGAGATCTGGACACCACCAAACGAGCAGTACTTC. This translates into CASSLVEIWTPPNEQYF.

The chain links TRBV24-1 to TRBJ2-5; no definite D call. The CDR3 spans 16 residues. Trimming stripped 2 bases from V and 5 bases from J, with 17 bases between. Germline V CDR1 and CDR2: KGHDR, SFDVKD. DNA for the CDR3: TGTGCCACCAGTGATTCTCTTGCTTACACGGTGGAGACCCAGTACTTC. Translating it yields CATSDSLAYTVETQYF.

This chain connects TRBV4-3 to TRBJ2-1; TRBD2 is a possible D gene (6 bases). The CDR3 loop spans 14 amino acids. Trimming took 1 base from V and 8 from J, leaving 12 bases between them. CDR1 is LGHNA, CDR2 YSLEER, per germline. CDR3 DNA sequence: TGCGCCAGCAGCCAAGTTTCCAGGGAGGATGAGCAGTTCTTC. This sequence encodes CASSQVSREDEQFF.

This clonotype was detected only a few times. The CDR3: CASSRQPETQYF. Written as DNA, the CDR3 is TGCGCCAGCAGTAGACAGCCAGAGACCCAGTACTTC. The chain combines TRBV5-1 with TRBJ2-5; possible D gene TRBD1, 5 bases. The CDR3 runs 12 residues. Trimming cost V 5 bases and J 4 bases, with 9 bases left between them. CDR1 SGHRS and CDR2 YFSETQ come from the germline V gene.

The genes are TRBV29-1 and TRBJ2-7; 11 bases agree with TRBD1. CDR1 and CDR2 from the germline V gene are SQVTM and ANQGSEA. V shed 6 bases and J 0 bases; nucleotides not matched to a gene: 4. CDR3 length equals 14 residues. Here the CDR3 DNA reads TGCAGCGTCCGGACAGGGGGCGCCTCCTACGAGCAGTACTTC. Its protein is CSVRTGGASYEQYF.

This clonotype occurred a few times. This chain connects TRBV5-5 to TRBJ2-2, with D perhaps matching TRBD2 (6 bases). The V gene's germline CDR1 is SGHKS and CDR2 YYEKEE (reference sequence). V was pared by 3 bases and J by 1 base, with 13 bases between. The CDR3 sequence is 16 residues long. The DNA for the CDR3 is TGTGCCAGCAGCTCCGGCACTAGCTGGAACACCGGGGAGCTGTTTTTT. Translation: CASSSGTSWNTGELFF.

This chain joins TRBV12-3 or TRBV12-4 and TRBJ2-3; D unclear. CDR3 size: 14 residues. Trimming removed 0 bases from V and 1 base from J, with 5 bases in between. CDR3 region: CASSLAPGTDTQYF. CDR3 coding DNA: TGTGCCAGCAGTTTAGCGCCCGGCACAGATACGCAGTATTTT.

The rearrangement links TRBV5-5 to TRBJ2-5, with D perhaps matching TRBD1 (6 bases). V shed 4 bases and J shed 7 bases, with 14 bases lying between them. The CDR3 contains 13 residues. Germline loops: CDR1 SGHKS, CDR2 YYEKEE (reference sequence). CDR3 sequence reads: CASSQGQGATQYF. As DNA, the CDR3 is TGTGCCAGCAGCCAGGGGCAGGGTGCGACCCAGTACTTC.

The sample holds many counts of this clonotype. This chain connects TRBV20-1 to TRBJ2-1; 16 bases align to TRBD2. Germline CDR1 is DFQATT and CDR2 is SNEGSKA (reference sequence). The CDR3 is made up of 17 amino acids. J was trimmed by 8 bases and V by 3 bases; bases with no gene match: 10. CDR3 nucleotide sequence: TGCAGTGCTAGGGGGACTAGCGGGAGGGGGATTTTGGATGAGCAGTTCTTC. Amino acids: CSARGTSGRGILDEQFF.

This clonotype was found once. The genes are TRBV5-1 and TRBJ2-3; 8 nucleotides line up with TRBD1. The trim removed 7 bases at V and 3 bases at J, leaving 13 bases unmatched. The CDR3 loop spans 16 amino acids. The V gene's germline CDR1 is SGHRS and CDR2 YFSETQ. The CDR3 is CASGTGTRGRTDTQYF. The DNA for the CDR3 is TGCGCCAGCGGGACAGGTACGCGGGGACGGACAGATACGCAGTATTTT.

Comment on this clonotype: An end of the junction differs from the germline gene, which may be a read error. The chain combines TRBV20-1 with TRBJ2-1; TRBD2 aligns across 8 bases. Germline V lookup: CDR1 DFQATT, CDR2 SNEGSKA (reference sequence). The CDR3 totals 13 residues. CDR3 coding DNA: TGCAGTGCTCCCCAGGGTAGCGGGACGTGGCACCGCTTC. It is translated as CSAPQGSGTWHRF.

This clonotype was recorded a few times. The chain carries TRBV19 and TRBJ2-3; possible D gene TRBD1, 5 bases. The CDR3 contains 17 residues. Trimming stripped 1 base from V and 2 bases from J, with 16 bases between. CDR1 and CDR2 (germline): LNHDA, SQIVND (reference sequence). The CDR3 DNA follows: TGTGCCAGTAGTATAGCTGGGTGGACAACAATCACAGATACGCAGTATTTT. The encoded protein is CASSIAGWTTITDTQYF. The full variable domain, with the rest looked up from reference TRBV19 and TRBJ2-3, is DGGITQSPKYLFRKEGQNVTLSCEQNLNHDAMYWYRQDPGQGLRLIYYSQIVNDFQKGDIAEGYSVSREKKESFPLTVTSAQKNPTAFYLCASSIAGWTTITDTQYFGPGTRLTVL.

This clonotype appeared a few times. This chain uses TRBV20-1 with TRBJ1-1, with D possibly TRBD1 on 5 matching bases. Germline V gene data show CDR1 as DFQATT and CDR2 as SNEGSKA (reference sequence). This CDR3 has 13 residues. The V end lost 0 bases, the J end lost 3 bases, and 8 bases lay between the germline ends. The CDR3 sequence: CSARDLGDTEAFF. The CDR3 nucleotides read TGCAGTGCTAGAGATCTAGGGGACACTGAAGCTTTCTTT.